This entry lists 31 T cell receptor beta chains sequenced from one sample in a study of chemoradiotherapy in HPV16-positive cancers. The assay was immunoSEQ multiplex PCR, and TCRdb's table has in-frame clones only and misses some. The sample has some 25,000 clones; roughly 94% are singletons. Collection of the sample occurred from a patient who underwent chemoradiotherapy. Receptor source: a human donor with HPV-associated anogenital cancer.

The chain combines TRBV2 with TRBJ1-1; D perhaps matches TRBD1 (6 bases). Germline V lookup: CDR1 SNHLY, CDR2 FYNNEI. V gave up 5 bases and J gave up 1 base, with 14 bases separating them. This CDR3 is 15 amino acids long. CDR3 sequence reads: CASSYTGRGNTEAFF. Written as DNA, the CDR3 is TGTGCCAGCAGTTATACAGGGAGGGGGAACACTGAAGCTTTCTTT.

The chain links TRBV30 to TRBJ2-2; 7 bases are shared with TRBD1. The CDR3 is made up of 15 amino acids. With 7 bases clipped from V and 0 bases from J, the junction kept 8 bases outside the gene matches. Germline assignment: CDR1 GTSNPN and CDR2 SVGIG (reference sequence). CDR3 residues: CAYRDSNANTGELFF. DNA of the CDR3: TGTGCCTACCGGGACAGTAACGCGAACACCGGGGAGCTGTTTTTT.

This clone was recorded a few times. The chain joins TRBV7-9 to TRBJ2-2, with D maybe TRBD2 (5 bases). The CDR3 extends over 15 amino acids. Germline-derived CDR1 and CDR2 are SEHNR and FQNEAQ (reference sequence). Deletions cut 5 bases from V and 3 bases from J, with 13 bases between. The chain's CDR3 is CASSDITSYTGELFF. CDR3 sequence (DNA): TGTGCCAGCAGCGACATCACTAGTTACACCGGGGAGCTGTTTTTT.

The CDR3 DNA sequence: TGTGCCAGCAGCTTGTGGGCGGGGGGGCAAGAGACCCAGTACTTC. This codes for CASSLWAGGQETQYF. The chain carries TRBV7-9 and TRBJ2-5; TRBD2 matches 9 bases. The CDR3 consists of 15 residues. CDR1 and CDR2 from the germline V gene are SEHNR and FQNEAQ (reference sequence). V shed 3 bases, J shed 2 bases, and the junction held 4 bases outside the gene matches. The full variable domain, its missing parts supplied by reference TRBV7-9 and TRBJ2-5, is DTGVSQNPRHKITKRGQNVTFRCDPISEHNRLYWYRQTLGQGPEFLTYFQNEAQLEKSRLLSDRFSAERPKGSFSTLEIQRTEQGDSAMYLCASSLWAGGQETQYFGPGTRLLVL.

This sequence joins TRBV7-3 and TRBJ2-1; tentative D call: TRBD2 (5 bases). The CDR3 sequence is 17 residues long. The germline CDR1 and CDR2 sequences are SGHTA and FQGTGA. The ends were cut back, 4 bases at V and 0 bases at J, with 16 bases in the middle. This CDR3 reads CASSYKSPGSSYNEQFF. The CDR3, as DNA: TGTGCCAGCAGCTATAAATCTCCGGGGAGCTCCTACAATGAGCAGTTCTTC.

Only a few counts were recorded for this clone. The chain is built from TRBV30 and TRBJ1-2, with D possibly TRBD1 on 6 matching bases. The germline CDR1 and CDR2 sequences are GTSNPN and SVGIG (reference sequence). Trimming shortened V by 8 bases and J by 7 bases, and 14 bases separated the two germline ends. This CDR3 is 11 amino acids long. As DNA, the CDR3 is TGTGCCCGAGGGGAAGGGGGTGGCTACACCTTC. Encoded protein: CARGEGGGYTF.

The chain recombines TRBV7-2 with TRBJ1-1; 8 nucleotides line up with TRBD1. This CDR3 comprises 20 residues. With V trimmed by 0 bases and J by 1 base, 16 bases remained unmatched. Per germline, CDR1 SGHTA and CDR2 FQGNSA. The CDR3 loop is CASSLAGRAGGDTSNTEAFF. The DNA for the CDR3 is TGTGCCAGCAGCTTAGCAGGGCGGGCAGGGGGCGACACGTCGAACACTGAAGCTTTCTTT.

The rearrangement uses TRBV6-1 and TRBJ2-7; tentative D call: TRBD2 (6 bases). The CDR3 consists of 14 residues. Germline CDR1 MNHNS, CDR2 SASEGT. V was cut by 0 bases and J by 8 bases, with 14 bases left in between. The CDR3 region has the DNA TGTGCCAGCAGTGAAGCGGGACGGGGGTCTCAGCAGTACTTC. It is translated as CASSEAGRGSQQYF.

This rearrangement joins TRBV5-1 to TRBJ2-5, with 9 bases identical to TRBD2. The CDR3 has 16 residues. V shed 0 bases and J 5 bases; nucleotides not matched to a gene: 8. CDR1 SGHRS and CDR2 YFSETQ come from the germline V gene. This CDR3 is CASSLGAAGGRETQYF. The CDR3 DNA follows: TGCGCCAGCAGCTTGGGGGCCGCGGGAGGGAGGGAGACCCAGTACTTC.

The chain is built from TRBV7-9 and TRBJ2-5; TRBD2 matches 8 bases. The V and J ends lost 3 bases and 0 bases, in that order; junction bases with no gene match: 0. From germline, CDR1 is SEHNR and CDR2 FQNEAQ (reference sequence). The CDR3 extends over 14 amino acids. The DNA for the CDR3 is TGTGCCAGCAGCTTTAGCGGGAACCAAGAGACCCAGTACTTC. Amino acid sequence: CASSFSGNQETQYF.

CDR3: CASSRDRERYTF. The DNA of the CDR3 is TGCGCCAGCAGTCGTGACAGGGAGCGCTACACCTTC. The chain combines TRBV5-1 with TRBJ1-2; 7 nucleotides line up with TRBD1. Trimming took 5 bases from V and 9 from J; bases not matched to a gene: 7. In germline, CDR1 is SGHRS, CDR2 YFSETQ. The CDR3 consists of 12 residues.

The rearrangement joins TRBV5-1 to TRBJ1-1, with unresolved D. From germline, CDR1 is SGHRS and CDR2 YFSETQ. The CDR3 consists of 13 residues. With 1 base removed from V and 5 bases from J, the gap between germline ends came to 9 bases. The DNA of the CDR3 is TGCGCCAGCAGCTTGATATTGGGAACTGAAGCTTTCTTT. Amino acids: CASSLILGTEAFF.

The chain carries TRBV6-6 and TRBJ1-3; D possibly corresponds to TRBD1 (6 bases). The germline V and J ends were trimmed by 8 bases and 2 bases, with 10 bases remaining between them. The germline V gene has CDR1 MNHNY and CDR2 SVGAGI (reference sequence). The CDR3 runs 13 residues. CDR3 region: CASWGGTGNTIYF. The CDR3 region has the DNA TGTGCCAGCTGGGGGGGCACTGGAAACACCATATATTTT.

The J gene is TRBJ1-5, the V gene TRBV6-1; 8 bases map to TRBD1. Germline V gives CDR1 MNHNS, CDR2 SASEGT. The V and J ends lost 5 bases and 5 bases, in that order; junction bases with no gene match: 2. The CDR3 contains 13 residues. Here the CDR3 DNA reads TGTGCCAGCAGTCTGACAGGGGATCAGCCCCAGCATTTT. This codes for CASSLTGDQPQHF.

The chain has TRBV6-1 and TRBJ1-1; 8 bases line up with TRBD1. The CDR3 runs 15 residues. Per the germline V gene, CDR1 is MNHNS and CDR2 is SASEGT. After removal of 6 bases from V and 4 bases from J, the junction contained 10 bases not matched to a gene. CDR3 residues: CASRLLTGVSTEAFF. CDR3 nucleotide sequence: TGTGCCAGCAGGCTACTGACAGGGGTGAGCACTGAAGCTTTCTTT.

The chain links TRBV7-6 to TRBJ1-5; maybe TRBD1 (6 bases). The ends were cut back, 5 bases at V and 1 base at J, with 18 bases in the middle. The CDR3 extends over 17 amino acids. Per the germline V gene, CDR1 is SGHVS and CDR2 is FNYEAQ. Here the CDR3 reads CASSPVGGAWSNQPQHF. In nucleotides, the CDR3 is TGTGCCAGCAGCCCCGTGGGGGGGGCCTGGAGCAATCAGCCCCAGCATTTT.

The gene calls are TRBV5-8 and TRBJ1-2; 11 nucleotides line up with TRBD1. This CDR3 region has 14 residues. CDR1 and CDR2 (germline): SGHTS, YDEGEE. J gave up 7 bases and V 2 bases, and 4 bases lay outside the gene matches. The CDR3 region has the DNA TGTGCCAGCAGCTTCCGGGACAGGGGGTTTGGCTACACCTTC. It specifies CASSFRDRGFGYTF.

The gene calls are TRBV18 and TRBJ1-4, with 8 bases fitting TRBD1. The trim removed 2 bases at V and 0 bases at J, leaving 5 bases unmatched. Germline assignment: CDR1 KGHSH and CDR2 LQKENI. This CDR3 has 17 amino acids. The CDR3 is CASSPGTGYPTNEKLFF. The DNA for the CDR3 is TGTGCCAGCTCACCAGGGACAGGATACCCAACTAATGAAAAACTGTTTTTT. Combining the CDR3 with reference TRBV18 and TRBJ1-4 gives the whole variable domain NAGVMQNPRHLVRRRGQEARLRCSPMKGHSHVYWYRQLPEEGLKFMVYLQKENIIDESGMPKERFSAEFPKEGPSILRIQQVVRGDSAAYFCASSPGTGYPTNEKLFFGSGTQLSVL.

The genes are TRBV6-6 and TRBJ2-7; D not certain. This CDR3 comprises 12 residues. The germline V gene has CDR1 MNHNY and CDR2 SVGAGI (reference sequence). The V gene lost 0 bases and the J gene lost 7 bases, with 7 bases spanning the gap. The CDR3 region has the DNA TGTGCCAGCAGTTACTCGTTTGGGGAGCAGTACTTC. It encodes CASSYSFGEQYF.

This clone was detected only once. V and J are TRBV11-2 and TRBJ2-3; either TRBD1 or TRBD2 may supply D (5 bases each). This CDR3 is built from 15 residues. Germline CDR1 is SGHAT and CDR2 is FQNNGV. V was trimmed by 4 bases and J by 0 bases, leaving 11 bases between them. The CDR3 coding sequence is TGTGCCAGCAGCTGGGGACGGATCAGCACAGATACGCAGTATTTT. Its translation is CASSWGRISTDTQYF.

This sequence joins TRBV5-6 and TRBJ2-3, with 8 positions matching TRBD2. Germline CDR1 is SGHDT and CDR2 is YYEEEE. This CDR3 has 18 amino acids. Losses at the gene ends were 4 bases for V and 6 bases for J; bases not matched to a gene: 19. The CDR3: CASSPLSALAGSRDTQYF. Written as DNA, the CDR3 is TGTGCCAGCAGCCCATTATCAGCATTAGCGGGAAGTAGGGATACGCAGTATTTT.

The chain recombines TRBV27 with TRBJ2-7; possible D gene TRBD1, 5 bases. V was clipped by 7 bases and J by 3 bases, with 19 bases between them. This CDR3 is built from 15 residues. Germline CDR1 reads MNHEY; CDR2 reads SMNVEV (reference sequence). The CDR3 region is CASKGLGEGIYEQYF. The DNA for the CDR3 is TGTGCCAGCAAGGGTCTAGGGGAAGGGATCTACGAGCAGTACTTC.

DNA of the CDR3: TGTGCCAGCAGCTTAACGTCCGGGACAGGGGGCGCGGATGGCTACACCTTC. This translates into CASSLTSGTGGADGYTF. V usage is TRBV7-6 and J usage is TRBJ1-2; 12 bases fit TRBD1. Germline V gene data show CDR1 as SGHVS and CDR2 as FNYEAQ. This CDR3 has 17 amino acids. The V gene end was trimmed by 2 bases and the J gene end by 6 bases; junction bases not matched to a gene: 10. Together with reference TRBV7-6 and TRBJ1-2, the CDR3 gives the full variable domain: GAGVSQSPRYKVTKRGQDVALRCDPISGHVSLYWYRQALGQGPEFLTYFNYEAQQDKSGLPNDRFSAERPEGSISTLTIQRTEQRDSAMYRCASSLTSGTGGADGYTFGSGTRLTVV.

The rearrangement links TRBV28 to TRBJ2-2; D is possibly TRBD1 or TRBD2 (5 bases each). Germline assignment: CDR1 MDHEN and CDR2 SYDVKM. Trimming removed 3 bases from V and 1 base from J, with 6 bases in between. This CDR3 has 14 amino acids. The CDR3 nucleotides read TGTGCCAGCAGTTTTGGGGGGAACACCGGGGAGCTGTTTTTT. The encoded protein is CASSFGGNTGELFF.

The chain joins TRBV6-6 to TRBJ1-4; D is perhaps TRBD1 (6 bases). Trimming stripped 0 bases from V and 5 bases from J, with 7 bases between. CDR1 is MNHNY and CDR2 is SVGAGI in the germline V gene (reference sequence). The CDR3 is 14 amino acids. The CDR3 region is CASSYSQGNEKLFF. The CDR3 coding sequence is TGTGCCAGCAGTTACTCCCAGGGGAATGAAAAACTGTTTTTT.

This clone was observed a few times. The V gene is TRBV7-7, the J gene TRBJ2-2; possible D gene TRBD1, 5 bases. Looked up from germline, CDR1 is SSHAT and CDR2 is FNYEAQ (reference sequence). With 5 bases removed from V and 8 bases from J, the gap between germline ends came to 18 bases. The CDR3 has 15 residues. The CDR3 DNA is TGTGCCAGCAGCCCCAACTCGGTGGGGCAGGGGGAGCTGTTTTTT. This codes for CASSPNSVGQGELFF.

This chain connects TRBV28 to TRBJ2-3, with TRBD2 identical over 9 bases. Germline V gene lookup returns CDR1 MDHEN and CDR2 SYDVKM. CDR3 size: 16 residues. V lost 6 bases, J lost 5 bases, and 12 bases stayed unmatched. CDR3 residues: CASSPWGAGGLDTQYF. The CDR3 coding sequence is TGTGCCAGCAGCCCCTGGGGAGCGGGGGGATTAGATACGCAGTATTTT.

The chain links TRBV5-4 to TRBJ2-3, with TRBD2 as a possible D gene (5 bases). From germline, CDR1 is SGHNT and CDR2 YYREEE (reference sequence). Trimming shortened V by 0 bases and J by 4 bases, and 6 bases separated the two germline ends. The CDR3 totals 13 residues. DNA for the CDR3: TGTGCCAGCAGCTTGGTCGGGGCAGATACGCAGTATTTT. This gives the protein CASSLVGADTQYF.

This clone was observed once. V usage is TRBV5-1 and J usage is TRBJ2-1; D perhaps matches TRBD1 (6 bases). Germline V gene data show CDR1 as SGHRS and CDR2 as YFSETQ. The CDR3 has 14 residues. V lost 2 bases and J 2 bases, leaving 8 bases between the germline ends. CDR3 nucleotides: TGCGCCAGCAGCTTTGGACAGACCTACAATGAGCAGTTCTTC. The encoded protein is CASSFGQTYNEQFF. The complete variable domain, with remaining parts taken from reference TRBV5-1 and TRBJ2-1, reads KAGVTQTPRYLIKTRGQQVTLSCSPISGHRSVSWYQQTPGQGLQFLFEYFSETQRNKGNFPGRFSGRQFSNSRSEMNVSTLELGDSALYLCASSFGQTYNEQFFGPGTRLTVL.

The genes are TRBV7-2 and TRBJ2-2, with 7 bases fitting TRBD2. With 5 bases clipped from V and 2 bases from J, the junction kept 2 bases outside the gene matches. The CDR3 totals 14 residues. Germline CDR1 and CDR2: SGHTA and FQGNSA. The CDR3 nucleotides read TGTGCCAGCAGCCGAGCGGGAAACACCGGGGAGCTGTTTTTT. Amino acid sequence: CASSRAGNTGELFF.

The CDR3, as DNA: TGTGCCAGCACTGACTACCCCCAGGCGGGGGGGGAGCAGTACTTC. Its translation: CASTDYPQAGGEQYF. The V gene is TRBV28, the J gene TRBJ2-7, with 9 bases matching TRBD2. The CDR3 totals 15 residues. Germline V lookup: CDR1 MDHEN, CDR2 SYDVKM. Trimming removed 7 bases from V and 7 bases from J; junction bases left unmatched: 14.